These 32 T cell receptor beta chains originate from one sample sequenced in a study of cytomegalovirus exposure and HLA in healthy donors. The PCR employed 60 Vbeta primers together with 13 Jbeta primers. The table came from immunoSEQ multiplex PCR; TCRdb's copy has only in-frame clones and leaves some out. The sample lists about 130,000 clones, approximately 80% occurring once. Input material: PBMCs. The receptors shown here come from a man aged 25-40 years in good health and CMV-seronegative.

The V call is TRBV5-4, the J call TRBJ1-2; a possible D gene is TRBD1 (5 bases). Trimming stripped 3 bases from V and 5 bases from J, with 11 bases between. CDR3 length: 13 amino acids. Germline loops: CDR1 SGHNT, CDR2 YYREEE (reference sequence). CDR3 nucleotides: TGTGCCAGCAGCTCGTTGGAGGGGTATGGCTACACCTTC. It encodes CASSSLEGYGYTF.

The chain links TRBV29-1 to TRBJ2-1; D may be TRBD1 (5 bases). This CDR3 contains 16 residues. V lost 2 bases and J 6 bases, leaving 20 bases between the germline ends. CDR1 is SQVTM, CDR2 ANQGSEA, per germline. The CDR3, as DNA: TGCAGCGTTGAATCACCCCGAGACAGCCTGACCAATGAGCAGTTCTTC. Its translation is CSVESPRDSLTNEQFF.

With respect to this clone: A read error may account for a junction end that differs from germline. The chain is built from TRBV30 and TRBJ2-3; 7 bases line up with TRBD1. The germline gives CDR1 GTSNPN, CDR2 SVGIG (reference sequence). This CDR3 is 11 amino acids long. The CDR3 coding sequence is TGTGCCTGGAGTTGGGGACAGAGGGGTTCGTTT. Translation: CAWSWGQRGSF.

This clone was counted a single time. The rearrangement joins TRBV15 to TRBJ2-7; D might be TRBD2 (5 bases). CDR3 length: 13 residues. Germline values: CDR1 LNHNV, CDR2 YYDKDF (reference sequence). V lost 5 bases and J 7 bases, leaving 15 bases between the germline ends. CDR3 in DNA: TGTGCCACCAGCCGCCAGACCAGAGGGGAGCAGTACTTC. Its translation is CATSRQTRGEQYF.

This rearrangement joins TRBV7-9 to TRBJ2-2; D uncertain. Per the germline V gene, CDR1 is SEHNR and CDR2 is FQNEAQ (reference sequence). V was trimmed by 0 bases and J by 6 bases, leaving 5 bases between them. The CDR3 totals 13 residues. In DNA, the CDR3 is TGTGCCAGCAGCTTAGCGCTAGCCGGGGAGCTGTTTTTT. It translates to CASSLALAGELFF.

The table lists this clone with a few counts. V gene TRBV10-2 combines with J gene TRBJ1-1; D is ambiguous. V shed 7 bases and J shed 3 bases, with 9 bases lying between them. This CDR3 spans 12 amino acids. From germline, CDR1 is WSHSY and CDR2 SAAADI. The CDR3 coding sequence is TGCGCCAGCACAGGAGGTGACACTGAAGCTTTCTTT. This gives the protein CASTGGDTEAFF.

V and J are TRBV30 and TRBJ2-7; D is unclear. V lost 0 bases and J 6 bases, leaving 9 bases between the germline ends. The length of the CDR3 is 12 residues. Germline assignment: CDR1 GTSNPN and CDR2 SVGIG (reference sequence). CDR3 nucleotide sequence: TGTGCCTGGAGTGTGCCCGCGGCCGAGCAGTACTTC. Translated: CAWSVPAAEQYF.

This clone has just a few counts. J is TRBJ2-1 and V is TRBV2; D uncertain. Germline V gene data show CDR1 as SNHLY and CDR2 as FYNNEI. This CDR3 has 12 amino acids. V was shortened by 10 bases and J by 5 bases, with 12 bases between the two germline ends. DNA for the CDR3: TGTGCCACCTCCGCGCGCCACAATGAGCAGTTCTTC. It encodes CATSARHNEQFF.

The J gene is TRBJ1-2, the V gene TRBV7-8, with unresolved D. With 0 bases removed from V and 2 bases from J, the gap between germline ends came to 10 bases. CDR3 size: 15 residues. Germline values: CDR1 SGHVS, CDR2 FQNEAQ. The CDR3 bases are TGTGCCAGCAGCTTAGCGCGAGACAAAAACTATGGCTACACCTTC. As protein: CASSLARDKNYGYTF.

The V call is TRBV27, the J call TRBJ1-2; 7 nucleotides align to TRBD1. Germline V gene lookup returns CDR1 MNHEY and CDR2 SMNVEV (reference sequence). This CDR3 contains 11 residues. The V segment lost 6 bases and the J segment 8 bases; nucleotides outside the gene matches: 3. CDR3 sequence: CASRQGRGYTF. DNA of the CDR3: TGTGCCAGCAGACAGGGGCGCGGCTACACCTTC.

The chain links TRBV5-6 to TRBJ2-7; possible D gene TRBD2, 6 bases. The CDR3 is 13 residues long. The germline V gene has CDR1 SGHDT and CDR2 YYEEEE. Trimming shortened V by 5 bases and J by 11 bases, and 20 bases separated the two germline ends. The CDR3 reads CASSLTGTDLKYF. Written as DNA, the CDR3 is TGTGCCAGCAGTTTAACCGGGACTGACCTGAAGTACTTC. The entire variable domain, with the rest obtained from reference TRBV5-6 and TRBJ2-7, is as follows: DAGVTQSPTHLIKTRGQQVTLRCSPKSGHDTVSWYQQALGQGPQFIFQYYEEEERQRGNFPDRFSGHQFPNYSSELNVNALLLGDSALYLCASSLTGTDLKYFGPGTRLTVT.

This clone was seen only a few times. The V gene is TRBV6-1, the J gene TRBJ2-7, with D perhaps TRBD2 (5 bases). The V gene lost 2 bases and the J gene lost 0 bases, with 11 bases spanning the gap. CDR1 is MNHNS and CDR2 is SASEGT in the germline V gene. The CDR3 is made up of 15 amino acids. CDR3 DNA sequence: TGTGCCAGCAGTGAAATACGGGGTATCTCCTACGAGCAGTACTTC. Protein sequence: CASSEIRGISYEQYF.

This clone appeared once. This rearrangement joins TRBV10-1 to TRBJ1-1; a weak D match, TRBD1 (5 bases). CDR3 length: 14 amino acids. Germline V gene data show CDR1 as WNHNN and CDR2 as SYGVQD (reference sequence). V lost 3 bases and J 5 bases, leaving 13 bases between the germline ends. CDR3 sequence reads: CASSEEGVGTEAFF. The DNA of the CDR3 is TGCGCCAGCAGTGAAGAAGGGGTTGGAACTGAAGCTTTCTTT.

The CDR3 region has the DNA TGTGCCAGCAGCTTGGAGACAGGGAGCGCCTATAATTCACCCCTCCACTTT. Encoded protein: CASSLETGSAYNSPLHF. The V call is TRBV5-6, the J call TRBJ1-6; 7 nucleotides align to TRBD1. Germline CDR1 SGHDT, CDR2 YYEEEE. The V gene end was trimmed by 0 bases and the J gene end by 2 bases; junction bases not matched to a gene: 5. This CDR3 is 17 amino acids long. Using reference TRBV5-6 and TRBJ1-6 for the parts outside the CDR3, the full variable domain is DAGVTQSPTHLIKTRGQQVTLRCSPKSGHDTVSWYQQALGQGPQFIFQYYEEEERQRGNFPDRFSGHQFPNYSSELNVNALLLGDSALYLCASSLETGSAYNSPLHFGNGTRLTVT.

In nucleotides, the CDR3 is TGTGCCAGCAGCCAAGCAAATTCGGGGGAAGCTTTCTTT. As protein: CASSQANSGEAFF. The V gene is TRBV7-8, the J gene TRBJ1-1, with no clear D. The V end lost 5 bases, the J end lost 8 bases, and 15 bases lay between the germline ends. CDR1 is SGHVS, CDR2 FQNEAQ, per germline. The CDR3 consists of 13 residues.

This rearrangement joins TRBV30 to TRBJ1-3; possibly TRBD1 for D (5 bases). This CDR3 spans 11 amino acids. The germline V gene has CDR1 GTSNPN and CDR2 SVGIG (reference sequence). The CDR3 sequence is CARGGGNTIYF. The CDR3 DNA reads TGTGCGCGGGGCGGGGGAAACACCATATATTTT. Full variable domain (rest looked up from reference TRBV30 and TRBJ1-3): SQTIHQWPATLVQPVGSPLSLECTVEGTSNPNLYWYRQAAGRGLQLLFYSVGIGQISSEVPQNLSASRPQDRQFILSSKKLLLSDSGFYLCARGGGNTIYFGEGSWLTVV.

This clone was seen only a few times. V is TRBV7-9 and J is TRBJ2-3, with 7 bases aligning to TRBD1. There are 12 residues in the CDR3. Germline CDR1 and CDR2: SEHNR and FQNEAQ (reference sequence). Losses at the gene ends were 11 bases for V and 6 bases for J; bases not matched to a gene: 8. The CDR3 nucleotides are TGTGCCCCTCAGGGGGTTGGGGATACGCAGTATTTT. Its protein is CAPQGVGDTQYF.

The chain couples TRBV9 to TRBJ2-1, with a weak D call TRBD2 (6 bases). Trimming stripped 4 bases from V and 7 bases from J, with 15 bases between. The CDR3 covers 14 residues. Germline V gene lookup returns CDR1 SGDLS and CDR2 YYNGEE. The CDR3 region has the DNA TGTGCCAGCAGCTATGCCGGGACTCAGAATGAGCAGTTCTTC. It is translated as CASSYAGTQNEQFF.

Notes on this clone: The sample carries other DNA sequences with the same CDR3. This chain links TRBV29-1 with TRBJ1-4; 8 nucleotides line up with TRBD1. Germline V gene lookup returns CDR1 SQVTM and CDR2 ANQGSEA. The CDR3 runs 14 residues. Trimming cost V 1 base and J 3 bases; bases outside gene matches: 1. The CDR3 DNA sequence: TGCAGCGTTGAAGGGACAGGGCCTAATGAAAAACTGTTTTTT. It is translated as CSVEGTGPNEKLFF.

The CDR3 DNA reads TGTGCCAGCAGCCTCTGGAGCGGGGGCACAGATACGCAGTATTTT. The encoded protein is CASSLWSGGTDTQYF. This chain connects TRBV14 to TRBJ2-3; TRBD2 agrees at 7 bases. This CDR3 spans 15 amino acids. Germline lookup yields CDR1 SGHDN and CDR2 FVKESK. Trimming removed 4 bases from V and 1 base from J; junction bases left unmatched: 5.

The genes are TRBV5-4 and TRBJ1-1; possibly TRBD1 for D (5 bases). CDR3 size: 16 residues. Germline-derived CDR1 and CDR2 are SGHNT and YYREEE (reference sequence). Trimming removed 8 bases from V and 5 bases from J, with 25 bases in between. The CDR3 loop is CASTGNTLSGGTEAFF. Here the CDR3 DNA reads TGTGCCAGTACCGGGAATACCCTTTCCGGGGGGACTGAAGCTTTCTTT.

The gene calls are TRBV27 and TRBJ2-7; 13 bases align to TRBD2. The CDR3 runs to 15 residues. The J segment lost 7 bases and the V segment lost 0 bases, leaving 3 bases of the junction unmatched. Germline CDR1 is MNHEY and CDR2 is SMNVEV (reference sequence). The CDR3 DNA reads TGTGCCAGCAGTTTATCCCCGGGACTAGCGGGAGAGCAGTACTTC. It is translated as CASSLSPGLAGEQYF.

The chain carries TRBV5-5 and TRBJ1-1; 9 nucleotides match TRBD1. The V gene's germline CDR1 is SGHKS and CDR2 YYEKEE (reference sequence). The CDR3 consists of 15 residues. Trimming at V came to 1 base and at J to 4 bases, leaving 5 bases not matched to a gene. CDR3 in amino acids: CASSLWLQGATEAFF. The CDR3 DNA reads TGTGCCAGCAGCTTGTGGTTACAGGGGGCCACTGAAGCTTTCTTT.

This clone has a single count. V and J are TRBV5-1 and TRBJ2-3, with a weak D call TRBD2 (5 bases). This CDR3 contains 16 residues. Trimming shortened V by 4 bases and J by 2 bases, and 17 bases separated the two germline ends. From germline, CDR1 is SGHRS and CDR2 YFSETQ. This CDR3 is CASSPRGRFSTDTQYF. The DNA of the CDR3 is TGCGCCAGCAGCCCCCGGGGTCGGTTTTCCACAGATACGCAGTATTTT.

The CDR3 bases are TGCGCCAGCAGCTCCGGGGACAGGTCTAGTGAGCAGTTCTTC. It codes for CASSSGDRSSEQFF. The rearrangement links TRBV5-1 to TRBJ2-1, with 8 bases identical to TRBD1. CDR1 is SGHRS, CDR2 YFSETQ, per germline. V lost 3 bases, J lost 9 bases, and 8 bases stayed unmatched. This CDR3 contains 14 residues.

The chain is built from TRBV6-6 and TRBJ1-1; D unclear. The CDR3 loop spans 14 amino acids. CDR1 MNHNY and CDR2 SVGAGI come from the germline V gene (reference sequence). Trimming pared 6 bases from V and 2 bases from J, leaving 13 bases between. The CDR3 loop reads CASSQRRDNTEAFF. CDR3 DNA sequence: TGTGCCAGCAGCCAACGAAGAGATAACACTGAAGCTTTCTTT.

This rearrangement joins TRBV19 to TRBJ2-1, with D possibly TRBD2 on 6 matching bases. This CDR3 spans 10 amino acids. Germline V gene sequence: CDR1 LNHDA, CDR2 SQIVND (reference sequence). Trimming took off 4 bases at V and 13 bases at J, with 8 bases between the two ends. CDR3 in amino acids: CASSTGLQFF. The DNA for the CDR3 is TGTGCCAGTAGTACGGGACTTCAGTTCTTC. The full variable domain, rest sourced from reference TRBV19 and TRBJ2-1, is DGGITQSPKYLFRKEGQNVTLSCEQNLNHDAMYWYRQDPGQGLRLIYYSQIVNDFQKGDIAEGYSVSREKKESFPLTVTSAQKNPTAFYLCASSTGLQFFGPGTRLTVL.

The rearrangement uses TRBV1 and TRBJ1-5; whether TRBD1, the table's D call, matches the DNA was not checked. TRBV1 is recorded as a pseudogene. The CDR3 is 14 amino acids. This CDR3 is CTSSHRQINQPQHF. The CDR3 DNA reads TGCACCAGCAGCCACAGACAGATCAATCAGCCCCAGCATTTT.

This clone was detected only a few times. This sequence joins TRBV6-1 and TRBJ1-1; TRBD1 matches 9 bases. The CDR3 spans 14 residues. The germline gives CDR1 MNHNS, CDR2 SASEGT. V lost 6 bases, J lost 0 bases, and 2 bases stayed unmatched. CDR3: CASRQGAVNTEAFF. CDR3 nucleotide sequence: TGTGCCAGCAGACAGGGGGCCGTGAACACTGAAGCTTTCTTT.

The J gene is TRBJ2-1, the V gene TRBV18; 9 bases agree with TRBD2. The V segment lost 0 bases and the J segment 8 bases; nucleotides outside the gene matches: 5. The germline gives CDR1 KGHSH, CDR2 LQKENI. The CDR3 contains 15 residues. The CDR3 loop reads CASSPPSREGDEQFF. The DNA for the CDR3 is TGTGCCAGCTCACCACCGTCGCGGGAGGGTGATGAGCAGTTCTTC.

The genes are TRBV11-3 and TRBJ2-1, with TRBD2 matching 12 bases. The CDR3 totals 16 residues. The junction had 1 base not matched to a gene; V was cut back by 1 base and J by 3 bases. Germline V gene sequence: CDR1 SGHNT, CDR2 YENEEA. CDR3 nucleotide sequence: TGTGCCAGCAGCTTAGGGGGACTAGCGGGCTACAATGAGCAGTTCTTC. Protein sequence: CASSLGGLAGYNEQFF.

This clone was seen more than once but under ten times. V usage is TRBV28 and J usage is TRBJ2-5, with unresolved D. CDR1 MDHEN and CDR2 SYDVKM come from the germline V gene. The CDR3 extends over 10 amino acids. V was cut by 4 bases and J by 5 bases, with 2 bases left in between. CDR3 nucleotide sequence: TGTGCCAGCAGTTCGGAGACCCAGTACTTC. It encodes CASSSETQYF.